This T cell receptor beta chain was obtained from a study of blood T cell repertoires in COVID-19. Study processing details: Amplification with reference gene primers provided the estimates of nucleated cell counts. Assay used: immunoSEQ multiplex PCR; TCRdb lists only in-frame clones, some missing. V, J and clone size were drawn from that table, and D and trimming were deduced from the DNA. The sample contains about 430,000 clones, 85% to 90% of which appear only once. J gave up 14 bases and V 0 bases, and 13 bases lay outside the gene matches. The CDR3 consists of 16 residues. Germline CDR1 and CDR2: SGHRS and YFSETQ. In terms of age and location, participants ranged from about 18 to 95 years and lived in under 30 US areas. Self-reported history from a screening survey and questionnaire set each donor's cohort.

This sequence originates from a man aged 25 to 40 who had recovered from COVID-19. The chain uses TRBV5-1 and TRBJ1-3, with 11 bases matching TRBD1. Input material: PBMCs or T cells enriched from blood (not recorded which). The CDR3 here is CASSLALSGTGGSVYF. The DNA for the CDR3 is TGCGCCAGCAGCTTGGCACTATCCGGGACAGGGGGTTCTGTATATTTT.